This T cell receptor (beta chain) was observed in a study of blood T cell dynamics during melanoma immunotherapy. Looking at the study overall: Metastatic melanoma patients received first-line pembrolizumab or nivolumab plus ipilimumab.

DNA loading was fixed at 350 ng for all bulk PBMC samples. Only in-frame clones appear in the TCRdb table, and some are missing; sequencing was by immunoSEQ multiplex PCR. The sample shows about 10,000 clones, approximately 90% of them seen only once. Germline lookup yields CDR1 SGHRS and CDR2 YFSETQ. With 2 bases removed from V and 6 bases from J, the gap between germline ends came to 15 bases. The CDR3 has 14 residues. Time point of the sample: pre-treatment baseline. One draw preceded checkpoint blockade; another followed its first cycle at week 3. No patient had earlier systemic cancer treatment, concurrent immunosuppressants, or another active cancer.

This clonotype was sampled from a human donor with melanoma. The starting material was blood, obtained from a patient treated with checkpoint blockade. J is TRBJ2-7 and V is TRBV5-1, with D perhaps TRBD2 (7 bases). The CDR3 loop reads CASSLGRGAREQYF. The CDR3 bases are TGCGCCAGCAGCTTAGGTCGGGGGGCTCGCGAGCAGTACTTC.